A single sample is the source of the 24 T cell receptor beta chains below, sequenced in a study of T-cell memory formation after mild COVID-19. TCRdb itself ran the 5' RACE reads through MiXCR, one entry per CDR3 protein. The table includes 150,000 to 200,000 distinct CDR3 sequences, roughly a third detected once. Source material: PBMCs or a T cell subset sorted from them (not recorded which). The receptors were sampled from an adult woman who had mild COVID-19 (a few samples of this study predate the infection). Cell type and time point are not known.

The gene calls are TRBV7-9 and TRBJ2-5, with D tentatively TRBD2 (6 bases). Deletions cut 1 base from V and 4 bases from J, with 13 bases between. In germline, CDR1 is SEHNR, CDR2 FQNEAQ (reference sequence). The CDR3 runs 15 residues. Here the CDR3 reads CASSLGDFGGETQYF. The CDR3 coding sequence is TGTGCCAGCAGCTTAGGGGACTTTGGGGGAGAGACCCAGTACTTC.

The chain recombines TRBV2 with TRBJ2-1; 10 bases map to TRBD1. With 4 bases clipped from V and 8 bases from J, the junction kept 8 bases outside the gene matches. In germline, CDR1 is SNHLY, CDR2 FYNNEI. This CDR3 spans 15 amino acids. The CDR3 DNA reads TGTGCCAGCAGTGGACAGGGGGCTTTAGGGGATGAGCAGTTCTTC. This sequence encodes CASSGQGALGDEQFF.

This clonotype showed up just a few times. This chain connects TRBV27 to TRBJ1-1; weak D call: TRBD1 (5 bases). Germline CDR1 is MNHEY and CDR2 is SMNVEV (reference sequence). There are 16 residues in the CDR3. V was cut by 5 bases and J by 0 bases, with 16 bases left in between. CDR3 amino acids: CASSPRQSGLNTEAFF. As DNA, the CDR3 is TGTGCCAGCAGTCCCCGACAGTCGGGGTTGAACACTGAAGCTTTCTTT.

This rearrangement joins TRBV7-3 to TRBJ1-1; a possible D gene is TRBD1 (5 bases). Trimming removed 1 base from V and 7 bases from J, with 16 bases in between. The CDR3 sequence is 15 residues long. Per the germline V gene, CDR1 is SGHTA and CDR2 is FQGTGA. The CDR3 reads CASSLRERGWGEAFF. Here the CDR3 DNA reads TGTGCCAGCAGCTTAAGGGAGAGGGGCTGGGGTGAAGCTTTCTTT. The whole variable domain, filled in from reference TRBV7-3 and TRBJ1-1, reads GAGVSQTPSNKVTEKGKYVELRCDPISGHTALYWYRQSLGQGPEFLIYFQGTGAADDSGLPNDRFFAVRPEGSVSTLKIQRTERGDSAVYLCASSLRERGWGEAFFGQGTRLTVV.

The J gene is TRBJ2-1, the V gene TRBV20-1, with 7 bases fitting TRBD1. Germline CDR1 DFQATT, CDR2 SNEGSKA (reference sequence). V shed 2 bases, J shed 4 bases, and the junction held 8 bases outside the gene matches. The CDR3 runs to 15 residues. The CDR3 protein is CSARPGTAQYNEQFF. The DNA of the CDR3 is TGCAGTGCTAGACCCGGGACAGCACAATACAATGAGCAGTTCTTC.

There are a few counts of this clonotype. The genes are TRBV15 and TRBJ2-3, with 9 bases fitting TRBD2. Germline CDR1 reads LNHNV; CDR2 reads YYDKDF (reference sequence). The CDR3 spans 19 residues. V was clipped by 3 bases and J by 2 bases; unmatched bases: 15. As DNA, the CDR3 is TGTGCCACCAGCAGCCTCAGCGGGGGGCCTTCCTGGTACACAGATACGCAGTATTTT. Protein sequence: CATSSLSGGPSWYTDTQYF.

This clonotype has just a few counts. The chain employs TRBV4-3 and TRBJ2-3; no firm D call. This CDR3 has 12 residues. Germline assignment: CDR1 LGHNA and CDR2 YSLEER. V lost 6 bases, J lost 5 bases, and 9 bases lay in between. Here the CDR3 reads CASSRTGDTQYF. In nucleotides, the CDR3 is TGCGCCAGCAGTCGAACCGGAGATACGCAGTATTTT.

A single count supports this clonotype. The chain recombines TRBV12-3 or TRBV12-4 with TRBJ1-6; D is possibly TRBD1 (6 bases). The CDR3 is made up of 14 amino acids. The ends were cut back, 3 bases at V and 7 bases at J, with 10 bases in the middle. The CDR3 nucleotides are TGTGCCAGCAGTTTGGGGCAGGGGAATTCACCCCTCCACTTT. Amino acid sequence: CASSLGQGNSPLHF.

The chain joins TRBV12-3 or TRBV12-4 to TRBJ2-1, with TRBD2 identical over 11 bases. V lost 6 bases and J lost 6; bases outside the gene matches: 7. CDR3 length equals 15 residues. This CDR3 is CASSPGLAEGNEQFF. The CDR3 bases are TGTGCCAGCAGCCCGGGACTAGCGGAAGGCAATGAGCAGTTCTTC.

This clonotype was observed a handful of times. The chain recombines TRBV5-1 with TRBJ2-2; D possibly corresponds to TRBD2 (5 bases). Germline CDR1 SGHRS, CDR2 YFSETQ. Between the trimmed V and J ends, which lost 4 bases and 1 base, there was a span of 11 bases. The CDR3 runs 15 residues. This CDR3 is CASSPSGKNTGELFF. In DNA form, the CDR3 reads TGCGCCAGCAGCCCCAGCGGAAAGAACACCGGGGAGCTGTTTTTT.

This clonotype was seen a few times. The V gene is TRBV19, the J gene TRBJ1-5; D uncertain. Per the germline V gene, CDR1 is LNHDA and CDR2 is SQIVND (reference sequence). Trimming took off 1 base at V and 0 bases at J, with 13 bases between the two ends. This CDR3 spans 17 amino acids. The CDR3 DNA sequence: TGTGCCAGTAGTATAGGTCGGAGGAGACTTAGCAATCAGCCCCAGCATTTT. Its translation is CASSIGRRRLSNQPQHF.

The chain is built from TRBV27 and TRBJ1-2, with 10 bases lining up with TRBD1. The CDR3 consists of 14 residues. V lost 3 bases, J lost 6 bases, and 4 bases stayed unmatched. Germline CDR1 and CDR2: MNHEY and SMNVEV (reference sequence). CDR3 sequence: CASSLTGGVDGYTF. The CDR3 DNA reads TGTGCCAGCAGTTTGACAGGGGGCGTAGATGGCTACACCTTC.

This chain joins TRBV7-7 and TRBJ2-1; 10 bases agree with TRBD1. Per germline, CDR1 SSHAT and CDR2 FNYEAQ (reference sequence). The CDR3 is 16 amino acids. The junction had 12 bases not matched to a gene; V was cut back by 5 bases and J by 8 bases. The CDR3 here is CASSPSGQGFRDEQFF. As DNA, the CDR3 is TGTGCCAGCAGCCCGTCGGGACAGGGGTTTCGCGATGAGCAGTTCTTC.

J is TRBJ1-5 and V is TRBV7-9; TRBD1 might be the D (5 bases). V shed 10 bases and J shed 1 base, with 8 bases lying between them. CDR1 is SEHNR and CDR2 is FQNEAQ in the germline V gene (reference sequence). This CDR3 is 12 amino acids long. This chain's CDR3 is CATGQSNQPQHF. CDR3 in DNA: TGTGCCACAGGGCAAAGCAATCAGCCCCAGCATTTT.

V usage is TRBV7-6 and J usage is TRBJ1-1; D unresolved. The CDR3 spans 13 residues. Trimming pared 5 bases from V and 1 base from J, leaving 8 bases between. Per germline, CDR1 SGHVS and CDR2 FNYEAQ. As DNA, the CDR3 is TGTGCCAGCAGCCCCCCCAGGAACACTGAAGCTTTCTTT. Translating it yields CASSPPRNTEAFF.

This clonotype was seen a handful of times. The chain combines TRBV7-8 with TRBJ2-2; TRBD2 is a possible D gene (6 bases). CDR1 and CDR2 from the germline V gene are SGHVS and FQNEAQ. CDR3 length: 15 residues. V lost 5 bases and J lost 6, with 16 bases in between. The CDR3 loop is CASSTRLVKPGELFF. Written as DNA, the CDR3 is TGTGCCAGCAGCACCCGACTAGTAAAGCCCGGGGAGCTGTTTTTT. Filled out from reference TRBV7-8 and TRBJ2-2, the complete variable domain reads GAGVSQSPRYKVAKRGQDVALRCDPISGHVSLFWYQQALGQGPEFLTYFQNEAQLDKSGLPSDRFFAERPEGSVSTLKIQRTQQEDSAVYLCASSTRLVKPGELFFGEGSRLTVL.

A few counts support this clonotype. The chain carries TRBV7-2 and TRBJ1-2; 8 bases match TRBD1. This CDR3 spans 15 amino acids. With 5 bases clipped from V and 0 bases from J, the junction kept 5 bases outside the gene matches. Germline CDR1 SGHTA, CDR2 FQGNSA. The CDR3 is CASSPGTGANYGYTF. The CDR3 nucleotides are TGTGCCAGCAGCCCCGGGACAGGAGCTAACTATGGCTACACCTTC.

This clonotype showed up just a few times. This chain uses TRBV20-1 with TRBJ2-1, with 7 bases matching TRBD2. Germline V gives CDR1 DFQATT, CDR2 SNEGSKA (reference sequence). CDR3 length: 13 residues. CDR3 in amino acids: CSPWGGGNNEQFF. CDR3 DNA: TGCAGCCCATGGGGGGGAGGAAACAATGAGCAGTTCTTC.

The sample holds a few counts of this clonotype. This chain uses TRBV4-1 with TRBJ2-1; D gene ambiguous. Germline assignment: CDR1 MGHRA and CDR2 YSYEKL. The CDR3 length is 15 residues. The V end was cut by 1 base, the J end by 3 bases, with 10 bases between. The CDR3 is CASSQVKASYNEQFF. CDR3 sequence (DNA): TGCGCCAGCAGCCAAGTAAAGGCTAGCTACAATGAGCAGTTCTTC.

This clonotype was counted only a few times. The V call is TRBV20-1, the J call TRBJ2-3; unclear D gene. Germline CDR1 and CDR2: DFQATT and SNEGSKA (reference sequence). CDR3 length equals 12 residues. The CDR3 region is CSPKVGPDTQYF. CDR3 nucleotide sequence: TGCAGCCCAAAGGTGGGCCCAGATACGCAGTATTTT.

This clonotype was found a few times. The CDR3 here is CASSSGLAGGHGELFF. For the CDR3, the DNA is TGCGCCAGCAGCTCCGGACTAGCGGGGGGTCACGGGGAGCTGTTTTTT. The chain combines TRBV5-1 with TRBJ2-2; TRBD2 matches at 14 bases. CDR3 length: 16 residues. Losses at the gene ends were 3 bases for V and 7 bases for J; bases not matched to a gene: 5. Per the germline V gene, CDR1 is SGHRS and CDR2 is YFSETQ.

Many counts were recorded for this clonotype. The J gene is TRBJ2-3, the V gene TRBV7-3; 14 positions match TRBD2. The CDR3 length is 19 residues. CDR1 SGHTA and CDR2 FQGTGA come from the germline V gene. The V segment lost 6 bases and the J segment 4 bases; nucleotides outside the gene matches: 15. CDR3 DNA: TGTGCCAGCAGTTCCACTCCCCCAGGGACTAGCGGGAGCGCAGATACGCAGTATTTT. This translates into CASSSTPPGTSGSADTQYF.

The rearrangement uses TRBV20-1 and TRBJ2-1; 10 nucleotides line up with TRBD1. V was pared by 0 bases and J by 0 bases, with 8 bases of the junction left unmatched. This CDR3 comprises 18 residues. Germline-derived CDR1 and CDR2 are DFQATT and SNEGSKA (reference sequence). DNA for the CDR3: TGCAGTGCTAGAGATTACGGCTGGACAGGGGGCTCCTACAATGAGCAGTTCTTC. It translates to CSARDYGWTGGSYNEQFF.

This clonotype was seen only a few times. The V gene is TRBV6-5, the J gene TRBJ1-1, with TRBD1 matching over 9 bases. The germline gives CDR1 MNHEY, CDR2 SVGAGI. Unmatched junction bases numbered 3, after V lost 6 bases and J lost 1 base. The CDR3 contains 14 residues. CDR3 region: CASSGDRANTEAFF. The CDR3 DNA follows: TGTGCCAGCAGCGGGGACAGGGCGAACACTGAAGCTTTCTTT.